This TCR beta chain was recorded in a study of early T cells in non-severe SARS-CoV-2 infection. At the level of the study: Sequenced bulk RNA came from whole blood that was unsorted, and chains were unpaired. Whole-study findings and limits: VDJdb matching favored anti-spike CD8 responses, missing private and CD4 specificities.

Comment on this clonotype: Its target is not known.

Individual cDNA molecules each received unique molecular identifiers attached to them. MiXCR was run by TCRdb on the 5' RACE reads, yielding one entry per CDR3 protein. Of about 35,000 distinct CDR3 sequences detected, 4.5% to 7% appear once; the ten largest clones hold 4.4%. V was trimmed by 4 bases and J by 5 bases, leaving 12 bases between them. Germline CDR1 and CDR2: SGHDN and FVKESK. The CDR3 has 14 residues. The source material was whole blood, sampled at baseline. This chain uses TRBV14 with TRBJ2-1; a possible D gene is TRBD2 (6 bases). The sequence derives from an adult who was a healthcare worker with PCR-confirmed SARS-CoV-2 infection or an uninfected control (not recorded which). Here the CDR3 reads CASSRPGLNNEQFF. The CDR3 nucleotides are TGTGCCAGCAGCCGACCCGGACTAAACAATGAGCAGTTCTTC.